The T cell receptor (beta chain) under discussion was sequenced for a study of OX40 agonist ivuxolimab in advanced cancers. Study-level background: Patients were dosed intravenously with ivuxolimab at 0.01 to 10 mg/kg every 2 weeks.

The CDR3 runs to 12 residues. Trimming pared 3 bases from V and 0 bases from J, leaving 2 bases between. Per the germline V gene, CDR1 is MDHEN and CDR2 is SYDVKM. Assay used: immunoSEQ multiplex PCR; TCRdb lists only in-frame clones, some missing. The repertoire holds 35,000 to 45,000 clones, with 85% to 95% as singletons. The chain couples TRBV28 to TRBJ1-1; D is uncertain. The starting material was CD4+ or CD8+ T cells sorted from blood, obtained in a trial of the OX40 agonist ivuxolimab. This clonotype originated in an adult with an advanced solid tumor such as melanoma, head and neck, liver or kidney cancer. CDR3 loop: CASSLLNTEAFF. The CDR3 bases are TGTGCCAGCAGTTTGCTGAACACTGAAGCTTTCTTT. The variable domain in full, completed from reference TRBV28 and TRBJ1-1, reads DVKVTQSSRYLVKRTGEKVFLECVQDMDHENMFWYRQDPGLGLRLIYFSYDVKMKEKGDIPEGYSVSREKKERFSLILESASTNQTSMYLCASSLLNTEAFFGQGTRLTVV.